These T cell receptor beta chains were read from a single sample in a study of blood T cell repertoires in COVID-19. The table came from immunoSEQ multiplex PCR; TCRdb's copy has only in-frame clones and leaves some out. The repertoire consists of roughly 200,000 clones, with 70% to 90% occurring once and the leading ten covering about 20%. The source material was peripheral blood. Receptor source: a person between 65 and 79 years old with COVID-19, enrolled during active disease. Each CDR3 is given with its conserved first and last residue. The order of the fields is J gene, clone size, V gene, D gene, CDR3 DNA, CDR3 protein. D genes are given only for firm matches. Expanded clones get a size class; other rows say once, few or many, or leave the size out.

>TRBJ1-1|-|TRBV7-3|-
TGTGCCAGCCGGCGGGTCGTGAACACTGAAGCTTTCTTT
CASRRVVNTEAFF
>TRBJ2-7|-|TRBV28|TRBD1
TGTGCCAGCAGCTCCCTTTCCGGGACAGGGATCGACGAGCAGTACTTC
CASSSLSGTGIDEQYF
>TRBJ1-2|-|TRBV2|TRBD1
TGTGCCAGCAGTAACAGGGGGCGCAGCTATGGCTACACCTTC
CASSNRGRSYGYTF
>TRBJ1-3|-|TRBV18|-
TGTGCCAGCTGCCCCGGGACATCTGGAAACACCATATATTTT
CASCPGTSGNTIYF
>TRBJ1-5|-|TRBV14|-
TGTGCCAGCAGCCAAGGGGCAAATCAGCCCCAGCATTTT
CASSQGANQPQHF
>TRBJ1-2|-|TRBV4-3|-
TGCGCCAGCAGCCAAGAAGCGGGGGGCTCTCCCTATGGCTACACCTTC
CASSQEAGGSPYGYTF
>TRBJ2-3|few|TRBV3-1/TRBV3-2|-
TGTGCCAGCAGCCAGGGGAGGAGCACAGATACGCAGTATTTT
CASSQGRSTDTQYF
>TRBJ1-6|-|TRBV2|TRBD1
TGTGCCAGCAGTGGAACAGGGGGCTTGAATTCACCCCTCCACTTT
CASSGTGGLNSPLHF
>TRBJ2-2|-|TRBV4-1|-
TGCGCCAGCAGCCAAGGTACTATACACGGGGAGCTGTTTTTT
CASSQGTIHGELFF
>TRBJ2-7|-|TRBV10-3|-
TGTGCCATCAGTGATCCTGCAGGCGGGGTGGGCTACGAGCAGTACTTC
CAISDPAGGVGYEQYF
>TRBJ1-4|once|TRBV5-8|TRBD1
TGTGCCAGCAGCCTGACAGGGTTTAGTGAAAAACTGTTTTTT
CASSLTGFSEKLFF